The sequence of this TCR beta chain was determined in a study of beta chain features in type 1 diabetes (dated by TCRdb to between 2017 and 2018). A note on the overall study: No differences in mean age, gender distribution, total cell number or subset yield were found between patients and healthy donors. Naive and central memory subsets were obtained from all 30 or so donors, but regulatory and stem cell-like memory subsets were isolated from only 8 patients and roughly eight healthy donors. A total of around 100 million sorted cells were examined across all samples, and RNA yield correlated strongly with the number of cells per subset. In the study, recently diagnosed type 1 diabetes patients and matched healthy donors were compared on the TCRB repertoires of their sorted circulating CD4+ T cell subsets. Broader findings and caveats from the paper: A moderate but significant shortening of TCRB CDR3 length was observed in type 1 diabetes patients in all four CD4+ subsets. Patients with type 1 diabetes made fewer insertions and deleted more nucleotides at VDJ recombination sites, implying thymic rearrangement abnormalities. Sequencing cDNA rather than genomic DNA could over-represent highly expressing activated cells, although activation and CD3 levels did not differ between groups. Naive, central memory and regulatory TCRB repertoires appeared to be more similar among patients than among healthy donors. HLA sub-analyses involved small numbers of individuals, so any influence of HLA type on TCRB rearrangement remained unresolved. Shorter templates might have been favored by PCR, but patient and control samples were amplified and corrected together, so both groups would have been affected equally by any skew.

A note on this clone: Its antigen specificity is not known. Within one base of it there is no much larger clone, and no base qualities were kept.

Each donor gave one peripheral blood draw, averaging approximately 0.12 L, which was collected into heparinised tubes. A BD FACSAria II and a panel including CD45RO, CCR7, CD25, CD127, CD95 and CD27 were used to sort naive, central memory, regulatory and stem cell-like memory CD4+ T cells. Every sorted population had a purity above 95%. PBMCs were isolated right away by Lymphoprep density gradient centrifugation and were stained directly, without culture. To minimize batch effects, samples were stained and sorted in pairs, one healthy donor with one patient per experiment. The High Capacity cDNA Reverse Transcription Kit was used to reverse transcribe all of the isolated RNA, meaning that expressed TCRB transcripts were what got sequenced. Naive, central memory and regulatory T cell samples underwent deep immunoSEQ sequencing, averaging around 3.6 million total reads per sample. After sorted cells were lysed in RLT buffer, RNA was extracted with DNase-treated RNeasy Micro or Mini kits, with the choice depending on cell number. Each cell subset was processed on its own to prevent cross-contamination, while patient and healthy donor samples were processed together. The immunoSEQ multiplex PCR was used to amplify TCRB sequences from cDNA, generating 87-bp fragments that spanned the CDR3 region. Amplicons were sequenced on the Illumina HiSeq platform. Concerning the study's data processing: PCR bias was corrected computationally using synthetic template baselines, and reads within Hamming distance 2 were collapsed, with unmergeable singletons discarded. Reads were aligned to IMGT to assign V, D and J genes, CDR3 length, and insertions or deletions at six rearrangement sites. Within each subset, clonotype counts were normalized to sorted cell number, and only after that were true diversity and Gini coefficients computed with the tcR R package. The overlap coefficient, calculated on TCRB nucleotide sequences, was used to quantify repertoire sharing. Out-of-frame TCRB sequences from naive cells were analyzed to stand in for the pre-selection repertoire. TCRdb took this table from immuneACCESS and kept in-frame rearrangements with V and J called. Such tables lack part of the clones; where checked against another copy, unresolved V genes explain under half of the gap, and the rest is unexplained. Clone size and the V and J calls come from that table; the DNA yielded D and trimming. This sample has hundreds of thousands of clones in its table, and more than 13% of those were observed once. Together, the top ten hold less than 0.04% of the sample.

From the germline V gene (reference sequence), CDR1 is SEHNR and CDR2 is FQNEAQ. The CDR3 runs 13 residues from the cysteine to the phenylalanine. Left in the record is the CDR3 DNA by itself, 39 bases read in frame from the first base. The V end loses 0 bases and the J end loses 6 bases, and a stretch of 6 bases separates them. Sequencing was performed on naive CD4+ T cells from blood. In the paper's terms, the cell subset or site label means: true naive CD4+ T cells. The origin of this receptor is a man in his late teens or twenties with type 1 diabetes. The chain employs TRBV7-9 and TRBJ1-5, with the D gene too uncertain to name. CDR3 loop: CASSLAGSQPQHF. The DNA sequence is TGTGCCAGCAGCTTAGCAGGGAGTCAGCCCCAGCATTTT.